A single sample is the source of the 15 T cell receptor beta chains below, sequenced in a study of shared clonotypes between healthy human individuals. Method: immunoSEQ multiplex PCR; TCRdb's copy keeps in-frame clones and lacks some. The data show around 1.5 million clones, 98% seen once. What was sequenced was naive CD4+ T cells sorted from blood. The subset denotes: CD45RA+ positively selected. The source is a man aged 25 to 45 in good health.

The table lists this clone with a count of one. This chain joins TRBV6-5 and TRBJ2-7, with 7 bases matching TRBD1. Germline V gene lookup returns CDR1 MNHEY and CDR2 SVGAGI. With 3 bases clipped from V and 3 bases from J, the junction kept 2 bases outside the gene matches. This CDR3 has 13 amino acids. This CDR3 is CASSYHRGYEQYF. For the CDR3, the DNA is TGTGCCAGCAGTTATCACAGGGGCTACGAGCAGTACTTC.

The CDR3 nucleotides are TGTGCCAGCAGCTTAGTCGGGGGTGCCACCGGGGAGCTGTTTTTT. Translating gives CASSLVGGATGELFF. This sequence joins TRBV7-9 and TRBJ2-2, with D perhaps TRBD2 (6 bases). V lost 1 base to trimming and J lost 4 bases, with 10 bases between them. There are 15 residues in the CDR3. The germline V gene has CDR1 SEHNR and CDR2 FQNEAQ (reference sequence). Full variable domain (rest looked up from reference TRBV7-9 and TRBJ2-2): DTGVSQNPRHKITKRGQNVTFRCDPISEHNRLYWYRQTLGQGPEFLTYFQNEAQLEKSRLLSDRFSAERPKGSFSTLEIQRTEQGDSAMYLCASSLVGGATGELFFGEGSRLTVL.

The chain links TRBV5-8 to TRBJ1-5; D unresolved. V was clipped by 0 bases and J by 6 bases, with 7 bases between them. The CDR3 extends over 13 amino acids. Germline V gene sequence: CDR1 SGHTS, CDR2 YDEGEE. The CDR3 DNA is TGTGCCAGCAGCTTGGTTGAGGGTCAGCCCCAGCATTTT. This gives the protein CASSLVEGQPQHF.

This chain joins TRBV11-2 and TRBJ2-2; D is possibly TRBD1 (6 bases). Trimming left V 3 bases short and J 3 bases short, with 11 bases between. The germline CDR1 and CDR2 sequences are SGHAT and FQNNGV. This CDR3 is 15 amino acids long. In DNA form, the CDR3 reads TGTGCCAGCAGCTTCCAACAGGGTTACACCGGGGAGCTGTTTTTT. Translating it yields CASSFQQGYTGELFF.

The V gene is TRBV19, the J gene TRBJ1-1; D possibly corresponds to TRBD1 (5 bases). Germline V CDR1 and CDR2: LNHDA, SQIVND (reference sequence). Trimming stripped 6 bases from V and 0 bases from J, with 20 bases between. The CDR3 is made up of 17 amino acids. The CDR3 DNA reads as TGTGCCAGTAGGGGAACGCTGACAGATAGTATGAACACTGAAGCTTTCTTT. This sequence encodes CASRGTLTDSMNTEAFF. The whole variable domain, filled in from reference TRBV19 and TRBJ1-1, reads DGGITQSPKYLFRKEGQNVTLSCEQNLNHDAMYWYRQDPGQGLRLIYYSQIVNDFQKGDIAEGYSVSREKKESFPLTVTSAQKNPTAFYLCASRGTLTDSMNTEAFFGQGTRLTVV.

The J gene is TRBJ2-7, the V gene TRBV28, with 9 bases identical to TRBD2. J lost 4 bases, V lost 5 bases, and 9 bases had no gene match. From germline, CDR1 is MDHEN and CDR2 SYDVKM. The CDR3 is 15 amino acids. Here the CDR3 reads CASSPRPSGVYEQYF. The CDR3 coding sequence is TGTGCCAGCAGTCCCAGACCTAGCGGGGTTTACGAGCAGTACTTC.

This clone was picked up one time. The gene calls are TRBV14 and TRBJ2-5; D uncertain. The CDR3 length is 14 residues. CDR1 SGHDN and CDR2 FVKESK come from the germline V gene. V was shortened by 0 bases and J by 4 bases, with 9 bases between the two germline ends. The chain's CDR3 is CASSQEWGRETQYF. In DNA form, the CDR3 reads TGTGCCAGCAGCCAAGAATGGGGTAGAGAGACCCAGTACTTC.

The chain is built from TRBV10-3 and TRBJ2-7; TRBD1 or TRBD2 may be the D gene (5 bases each). Trimming cost V 6 bases and J 3 bases, with 18 bases left between them. This CDR3 comprises 15 residues. Germline-derived CDR1 and CDR2 are ENHRY and SYGVKD. CDR3 amino acids: CAISEGFGQNYEQYF. The CDR3, as DNA: TGTGCCATCAGCGAGGGGTTCGGGCAGAACTACGAGCAGTACTTC.

This chain links TRBV7-2 with TRBJ2-1; 14 positions agree with TRBD2. The V gene end was trimmed by 1 base and the J gene end by 3 bases; junction bases not matched to a gene: 5. CDR3 length: 18 amino acids. CDR1 and CDR2 from the germline V gene are SGHTA and FQGNSA. The CDR3 reads CASSLEGTSGRHYNEQFF. CDR3 bases: TGTGCCAGCAGCTTAGAGGGGACTAGCGGGAGACACTACAATGAGCAGTTCTTC.

The V call is TRBV7-2, the J call TRBJ1-1; D ambiguous. V lost 5 bases and J 2 bases, leaving 15 bases between the germline ends. CDR1 is SGHTA and CDR2 is FQGNSA in the germline V gene. The CDR3 contains 15 residues. The CDR3 coding sequence is TGTGCCAGCAGCCTGTGGCCAGAAGTTAACACTGAAGCTTTCTTT. Its protein is CASSLWPEVNTEAFF. The variable domain in full, with the rest retrieved from reference TRBV7-2 and TRBJ1-1, is GAGVSQSPSNKVTEKGKDVELRCDPISGHTALYWYRQSLGQGLEFLIYFQGNSAPDKSGLPSDRFSAERTGGSVSTLTIQRTQQEDSAVYLCASSLWPEVNTEAFFGQGTRLTVV.

The J gene is TRBJ1-1, the V gene TRBV2; 7 bases match TRBD1. The CDR3 is 13 amino acids. The germline V gene has CDR1 SNHLY and CDR2 FYNNEI. The V and J ends lost 6 bases and 5 bases, in that order; junction bases with no gene match: 6. CDR3 sequence: CASRGEGATEAFF. The DNA for the CDR3 is TGTGCCAGCAGGGGAGAGGGGGCGACTGAAGCTTTCTTT.

The gene calls are TRBV5-1 and TRBJ2-3; the D call may be TRBD1 or TRBD2 (6 bases each). V was cut by 1 base and J by 8 bases, with 11 bases left in between. Germline CDR1 is SGHRS and CDR2 is YFSETQ. The CDR3 consists of 13 residues. The CDR3 DNA reads TGCGCCAGCAGCTTGTCGGGGGCGCCTACGCAGTATTTT. Translating gives CASSLSGAPTQYF.

Comment on this clone: Other nucleotide sequences in the sample specify the same CDR3. The V call is TRBV6-5, the J call TRBJ2-7; D is possibly TRBD2 (6 bases). Between the trimmed V and J ends, which lost 6 bases and 2 bases, there was a span of 11 bases. The V gene's germline CDR1 is MNHEY and CDR2 SVGAGI. The CDR3 totals 13 residues. The CDR3 sequence: CASSYSGTYEQYF. CDR3 nucleotides: TGTGCCAGCAGCTATAGCGGTACCTACGAGCAGTACTTC.

V is TRBV2 and J is TRBJ2-7; TRBD2 agrees at 11 bases. After removal of 6 bases from V and 3 bases from J, the junction contained 7 bases not matched to a gene. CDR1 and CDR2 from the germline V gene are SNHLY and FYNNEI. This CDR3 contains 15 residues. The CDR3, as DNA: TGTGCCAGCAGAGCCGAAGGGACTAGCGGCTACGAGCAGTACTTC. It yields the protein CASRAEGTSGYEQYF.

To note about this clone: Other DNA sequences in the same sample also yield this CDR3. The chain uses TRBV30 and TRBJ2-5, with D maybe TRBD2 (5 bases). V dropped 0 bases and J dropped 5 bases, with 10 bases sitting between them. The CDR3 is 13 residues long. Germline V gives CDR1 GTSNPN, CDR2 SVGIG (reference sequence). The CDR3 DNA reads TGTGCCTGGAGTGTGCGGGTCGGGGAGACCCAGTACTTC. It codes for CAWSVRVGETQYF.